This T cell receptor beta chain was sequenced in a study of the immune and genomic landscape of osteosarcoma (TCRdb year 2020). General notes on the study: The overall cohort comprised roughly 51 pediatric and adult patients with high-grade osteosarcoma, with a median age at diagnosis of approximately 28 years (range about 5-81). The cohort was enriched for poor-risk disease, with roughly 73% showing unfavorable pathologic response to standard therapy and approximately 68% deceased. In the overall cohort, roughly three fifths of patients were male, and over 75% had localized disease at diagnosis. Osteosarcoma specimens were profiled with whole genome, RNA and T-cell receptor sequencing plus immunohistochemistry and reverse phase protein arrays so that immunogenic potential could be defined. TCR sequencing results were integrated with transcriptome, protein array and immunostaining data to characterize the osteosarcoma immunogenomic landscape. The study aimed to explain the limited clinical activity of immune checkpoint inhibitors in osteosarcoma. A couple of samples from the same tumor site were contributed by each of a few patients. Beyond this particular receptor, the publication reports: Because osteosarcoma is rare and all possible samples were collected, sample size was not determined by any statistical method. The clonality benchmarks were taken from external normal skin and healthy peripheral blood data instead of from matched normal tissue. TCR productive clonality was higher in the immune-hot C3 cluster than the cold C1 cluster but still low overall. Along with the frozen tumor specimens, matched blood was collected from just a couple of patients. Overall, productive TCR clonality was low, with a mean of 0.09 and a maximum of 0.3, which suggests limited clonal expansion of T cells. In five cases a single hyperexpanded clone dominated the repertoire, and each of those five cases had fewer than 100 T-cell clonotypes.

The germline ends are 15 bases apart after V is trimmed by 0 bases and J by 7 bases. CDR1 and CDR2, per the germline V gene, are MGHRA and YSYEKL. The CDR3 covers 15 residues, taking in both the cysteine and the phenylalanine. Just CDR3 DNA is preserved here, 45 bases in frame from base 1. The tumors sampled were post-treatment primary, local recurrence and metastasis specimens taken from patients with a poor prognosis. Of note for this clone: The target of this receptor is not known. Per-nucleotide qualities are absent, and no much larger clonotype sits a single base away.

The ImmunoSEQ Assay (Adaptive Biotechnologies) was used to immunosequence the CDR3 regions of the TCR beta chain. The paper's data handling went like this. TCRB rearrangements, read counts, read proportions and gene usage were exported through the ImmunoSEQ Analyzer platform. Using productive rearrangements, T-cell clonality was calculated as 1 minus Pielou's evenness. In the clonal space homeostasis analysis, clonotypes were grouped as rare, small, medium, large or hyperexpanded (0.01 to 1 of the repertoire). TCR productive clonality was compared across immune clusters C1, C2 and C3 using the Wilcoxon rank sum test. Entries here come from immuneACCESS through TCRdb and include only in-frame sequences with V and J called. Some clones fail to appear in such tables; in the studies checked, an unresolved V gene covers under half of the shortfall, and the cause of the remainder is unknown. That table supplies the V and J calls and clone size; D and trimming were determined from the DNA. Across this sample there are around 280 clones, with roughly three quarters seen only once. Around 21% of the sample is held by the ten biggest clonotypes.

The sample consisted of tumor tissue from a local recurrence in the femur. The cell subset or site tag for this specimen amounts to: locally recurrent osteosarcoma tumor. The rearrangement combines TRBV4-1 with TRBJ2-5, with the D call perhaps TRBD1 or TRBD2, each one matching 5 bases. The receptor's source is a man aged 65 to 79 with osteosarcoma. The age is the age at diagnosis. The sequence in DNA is TGCGCCAGCAGCCAAGATTATCGGGACCCCGGGACCCAGTACTTC. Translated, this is CASSQDYRDPGTQYF.